This T cell receptor (beta chain) was captured by sequencing in a study of blood T cell repertoires in COVID-19. The Seattle patients, enrolled during active infection, were followed longitudinally. Per the study methods: By means of reference gene primer amplification, nucleated cell counts were estimated. Measured with immunoSEQ multiplex PCR; TCRdb has only the in-frame clones, and not every one. That table gives V, J and clone size, and the DNA gave D and trimming. The data contain about 270,000 clones, roughly 86% of them singletons. CDR1 is SNHLY, CDR2 FYNNEI, per germline. The CDR3 extends over 14 amino acids. V lost 3 bases to trimming and J lost 3 bases; unmatched junction nucleotides: 4.

The sequencing input was peripheral blood. This chain links TRBV2 with TRBJ1-2, with 7 positions matching TRBD1. This clonotype was sampled from a woman at least 80 years old with COVID-19, enrolled during active disease. CDR3 DNA sequence: TGTGCCAGCAGTGACCCGGGACAGTACTATGGCTACACCTTC. Translation gives CASSDPGQYYGYTF.